The 11 T cell receptor beta chains listed next were all sequenced from one sample in a study of beta chain features in type 1 diabetes. Study-wide findings and caveats: Patients with Type 1 diabetes showed moderately but significantly shorter TCRB CDR3s in all four CD4+ subsets.

For these TCRs, the target antigens are not known. Expressed TCRB transcripts were sequenced after all isolated RNA was converted to cDNA. Generated by immunoSEQ multiplex PCR, the TCRdb table keeps only in-frame clones and is missing some. The profile covers roughly 290,000 clones, with over 14% appearing a single time and 0.015% taken by the ten largest. The sequencing sample was made of naive CD4+ T cells from blood. These TCRs come from a man aged 18 to 29 with type 1 diabetes.

The chain carries TRBV5-6 and TRBJ2-3; 10 nucleotides align to TRBD1. The V segment lost 0 bases and the J segment 4 bases; nucleotides outside the gene matches: 11. Germline V gives CDR1 SGHDT, CDR2 YYEEEE. The CDR3 length is 18 residues. The CDR3 protein is CASSLGRFDRGRADTQYF. CDR3 DNA: TGTGCCAGCAGCTTGGGAAGATTCGACAGGGGGCGCGCAGATACGCAGTATTTT.

The chain is built from TRBV14 and TRBJ2-1; D is possibly TRBD2 (6 bases). The V end lost 4 bases, the J end lost 7 bases, and 26 bases lay between the germline ends. The CDR3 loop spans 18 amino acids. Germline V gene data show CDR1 as SGHDN and CDR2 as FVKESK. The CDR3 DNA is TGTGCCAGCAGCCCCCAGGTTGGCGCAGCGGGCCGTCTGAATGAGCAGTTCTTC. Translation: CASSPQVGAAGRLNEQFF.

The chain is built from TRBV27 and TRBJ1-3; a weak D match, TRBD1 (5 bases). Germline CDR1 is MNHEY and CDR2 is SMNVEV (reference sequence). The CDR3 is made up of 18 amino acids. The V and J ends lost 6 bases and 3 bases respectively, with 24 bases between them. The CDR3 coding sequence is TGTGCCAGCAGATCCTTGGAGGGGAGAGGACCTTATGGAAACACCATATATTTT. Translation gives CASRSLEGRGPYGNTIYF.

The chain joins TRBV11-2 to TRBJ2-1, with D unresolved. V was shortened by 5 bases and J by 8 bases, with 16 bases between the two germline ends. The CDR3 has 14 amino acids. Germline CDR1 reads SGHAT; CDR2 reads FQNNGV. The CDR3 sequence: CASSQARVGDEQFF. The CDR3 DNA sequence: TGTGCCAGCAGCCAGGCACGAGTTGGCGATGAGCAGTTCTTC.

This clone was counted a few times. The chain joins TRBV4-2 to TRBJ2-3; the D is unclear. Trimming took 1 base from V and 0 from J, leaving 14 bases between them. The germline CDR1 and CDR2 sequences are LGHNA and YNFKEQ. This CDR3 is 17 amino acids long. The CDR3 sequence is CASSQGLRKSSTDTQYF. The DNA of the CDR3 is TGTGCCAGCAGCCAAGGCTTGAGGAAATCTAGCACAGATACGCAGTATTTT.

This clone was seen only a few times. This rearrangement joins TRBV9 to TRBJ2-6, with D uncertain. V was trimmed by 0 bases and J by 3 bases, leaving 4 bases between them. The CDR3 extends over 14 amino acids. CDR1 is SGDLS and CDR2 is YYNGEE in the germline V gene. The DNA of the CDR3 is TGTGCCAGCAGCGTAGATCTTGGGGCCAACGTCCTGACTTTC. Protein: CASSVDLGANVLTF.

The chain links TRBV5-1 to TRBJ2-7; D is possibly TRBD1 (7 bases). The germline V and J ends were trimmed by 3 bases and 12 bases, with 19 bases remaining between them. Germline CDR1 SGHRS, CDR2 YFSETQ. CDR3 length: 13 amino acids. The CDR3 DNA reads TGCGCCAGCAGCTCGCGACAGGGAGGCGTTCCGTACTTC. Protein: CASSSRQGGVPYF. Based on the CDR3 plus reference TRBV5-1 and TRBJ2-7, the full variable domain is KAGVTQTPRYLIKTRGQQVTLSCSPISGHRSVSWYQQTPGQGLQFLFEYFSETQRNKGNFPGRFSGRQFSNSRSEMNVSTLELGDSALYLCASSSRQGGVPYFGPGTRLTVT.

This clone was detected a few times. CDR3 region: CASSLVTGAGETQYF. The CDR3 DNA reads as TGCGCCAGCAGCTTGGTTACAGGTGCAGGCGAGACCCAGTACTTC. The chain joins TRBV5-1 to TRBJ2-5, with D possibly TRBD1 on 5 matching bases. Between the trimmed V and J ends, which lost 0 bases and 5 bases, there was a span of 14 bases. The germline V gene has CDR1 SGHRS and CDR2 YFSETQ. This CDR3 is 15 amino acids long.

This chain connects TRBV25-1 to TRBJ2-7, with 14 bases identical to TRBD2. V lost 3 bases, J lost 7 bases, and 14 bases stayed unmatched. CDR3 size: 18 residues. CDR1 MGHDK and CDR2 SYGVNS come from the germline V gene. CDR3 DNA sequence: TGTGCCAGCAGTGATCCCCCTCGACTAGCGGGAGGGGTGGGTGAGCAGTACTTC. Protein: CASSDPPRLAGGVGEQYF.

V and J are TRBV27 and TRBJ2-7; 10 bases match TRBD1. CDR1 is MNHEY, CDR2 SMNVEV, per germline (reference sequence). Trimming cost V 8 bases and J 2 bases; bases outside gene matches: 6. The CDR3 covers 14 residues. The CDR3 bases are TGTGCCAGCCGTAGACAGGGGGCGGCCTACGAGCAGTACTTC. Protein sequence: CASRRQGAAYEQYF.

J is TRBJ2-1 and V is TRBV19; no reliable D call. CDR1 is LNHDA, CDR2 SQIVND, per germline (reference sequence). The V and J ends lost 8 bases and 0 bases respectively, with 20 bases between them. CDR3 size: 17 residues. The CDR3 bases are TGTGCCAGTTCCCGCCCCCTAGTGTCGAACTCCTACAATGAGCAGTTCTTC. This translates into CASSRPLVSNSYNEQFF. Based on the CDR3 plus reference TRBV19 and TRBJ2-1, the full variable domain is DGGITQSPKYLFRKEGQNVTLSCEQNLNHDAMYWYRQDPGQGLRLIYYSQIVNDFQKGDIAEGYSVSREKKESFPLTVTSAQKNPTAFYLCASSRPLVSNSYNEQFFGPGTRLTVL.